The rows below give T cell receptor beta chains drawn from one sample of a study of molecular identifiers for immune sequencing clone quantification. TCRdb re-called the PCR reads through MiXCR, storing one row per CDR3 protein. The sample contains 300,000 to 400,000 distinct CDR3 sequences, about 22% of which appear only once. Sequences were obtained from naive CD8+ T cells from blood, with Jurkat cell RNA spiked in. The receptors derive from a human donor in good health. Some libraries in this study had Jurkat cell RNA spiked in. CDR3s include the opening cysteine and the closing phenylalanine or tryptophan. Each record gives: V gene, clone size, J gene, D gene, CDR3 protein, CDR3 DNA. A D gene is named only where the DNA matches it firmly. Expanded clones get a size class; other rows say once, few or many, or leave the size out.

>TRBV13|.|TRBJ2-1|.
CASSSLTGREQFF
TGTGCCAGCAGCTCTTTGACAGGCCGGGAGCAGTTCTTC
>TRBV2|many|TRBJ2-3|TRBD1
CASSTGGTPSTDTQYF
TGTGCCAGCAGCACAGGGGGGACACCTAGCACAGATACGCAGTATTTT
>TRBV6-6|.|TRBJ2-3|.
CASSSDRTFPTDTQYF
TGTGCCAGCAGTTCAGATAGGACCTTTCCCACAGATACGCAGTATTTT
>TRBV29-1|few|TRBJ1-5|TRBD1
CSVGTGDWQPQHF
TGCAGCGTTGGGACAGGGGATTGGCAGCCCCAGCATTTT
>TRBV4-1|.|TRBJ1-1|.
CASSQSLQGSTEAFF
TGCGCCAGCAGCCAATCCTTACAGGGAAGCACTGAAGCTTTCTTT
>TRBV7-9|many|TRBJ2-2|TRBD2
CASSFLAGLTGELFF
TGTGCCAGCAGCTTCCTAGCGGGATTAACCGGGGAGCTGTTTTTT
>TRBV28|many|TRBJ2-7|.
CASSQGAGYSYEQYF
TGTGCCAGCAGTCAAGGGGCAGGCTACTCCTACGAGCAGTACTTC
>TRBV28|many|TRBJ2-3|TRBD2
CASSKTSGSTDTQYF
TGTGCCAGCAGTAAAACTAGCGGGAGCACAGATACGCAGTATTTT
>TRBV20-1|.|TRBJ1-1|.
CCARYVGTEAFF
TGCTGTGCTAGATACGTGGGTACTGAAGCTTTCTTT
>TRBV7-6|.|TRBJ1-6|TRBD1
CASSLVPPGQGNSPLHF
TGTGCCAGCAGCTTAGTCCCTCCGGGACAGGGGAATTCACCCCTCCACTTT
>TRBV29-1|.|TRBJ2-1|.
CSVDSGQGFYNEQFF
TGCAGCGTTGATAGCGGTCAGGGCTTTTACAATGAGCAGTTCTTC
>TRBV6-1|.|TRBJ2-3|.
CASNRDTASTDTQYF
TGTGCCAGCAATCGGGACACAGCTAGCACAGATACGCAGTATTTT
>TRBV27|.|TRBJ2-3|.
CATAVWGSSTDTQYF
TGTGCCACCGCGGTGTGGGGGTCCAGCACAGATACGCAGTATTTT
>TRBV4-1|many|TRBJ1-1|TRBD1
CASSQSGTGSTEAFF
TGCGCCAGCAGCCAATCGGGGACAGGGTCCACTGAAGCTTTCTTT
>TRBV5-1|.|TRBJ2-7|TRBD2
CASSPRTSGEYEQCF
TGCGCCAGCAGCCCGAGGACTAGCGGGGAGTACGAGCAGTGCTTC
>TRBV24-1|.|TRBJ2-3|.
CATSDEGDTQYF
TGTGCCACCAGTGATGAGGGAGATACGCAGTATTTT
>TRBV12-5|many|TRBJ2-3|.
CASGLVYTQYF
TGTGCTAGTGGTTTGGTCTATACGCAGTATTTT
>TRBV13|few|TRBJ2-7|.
CASATGGGQGYEQYF
TGTGCCAGCGCCACCGGAGGGGGCCAAGGCTACGAGCAGTACTTC
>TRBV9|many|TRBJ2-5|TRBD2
CASSGSSGVETQYF
TGTGCCAGCAGCGGGTCTAGCGGGGTCGAGACCCAGTACTTC
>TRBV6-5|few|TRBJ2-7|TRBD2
CASSYVAGSSYEQYF
TGTGCCAGCAGTTACGTAGCGGGGAGCTCCTACGAGCAGTACTTC
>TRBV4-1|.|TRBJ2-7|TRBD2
CASSQALAGSSYEQYF
TGCGCCAGCAGCCAAGCCCTAGCGGGCAGCTCCTACGAGCAGTACTTC
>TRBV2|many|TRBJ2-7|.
CASSVGDYEQYF
TGTGCCAGCAGTGTAGGCGACTACGAGCAGTACTTC
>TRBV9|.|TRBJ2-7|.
CASSVDEEPYEQYF
TGTGCCAGCAGCGTAGACGAGGAGCCCTACGAGCAGTACTTC
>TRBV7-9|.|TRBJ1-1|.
CASSSRDVMNTEAFF
TGTGCCAGCAGCTCGAGGGACGTTATGAACACTGAAGCTTTCTTT
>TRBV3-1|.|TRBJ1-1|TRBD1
CAGSQDQGAETEAFF
TGTGCCGGCAGCCAAGATCAGGGGGCGGAAACTGAAGCTTTCTTT
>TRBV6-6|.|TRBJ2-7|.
CASSPFVGQNSYEQYF
TGTGCCAGCAGCCCCTTTGTAGGACAGAACTCCTACGAGCAGTACTTC
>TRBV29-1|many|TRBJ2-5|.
CSGSGSGETQYF
TGCAGCGGATCAGGGTCCGGTGAGACCCAGTACTTC
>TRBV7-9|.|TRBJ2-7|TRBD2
CASSYLAGGLSYEQYF
TGTGCCAGCAGTTACCTAGCGGGCGGACTCTCCTACGAGCAGTACTTC
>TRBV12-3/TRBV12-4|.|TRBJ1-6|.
CASRLPNSYNSPLHF
TGTGCCAGCAGGTTGCCGAACTCCTATAATTCACCCCTCCACTTT
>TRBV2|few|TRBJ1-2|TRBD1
CASSEGTGGHGYTF
TGTGCCAGCAGTGAAGGGACAGGGGGCCATGGCTACACCTTC
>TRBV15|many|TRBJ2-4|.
CATGTSPAAKNIQYF
TGTGCCACCGGCACGTCGCCCGCGGCCAAAAACATTCAGTACTTC
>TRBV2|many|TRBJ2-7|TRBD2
CASSEIAGTSYEQYF
TGTGCCAGCAGTGAAATAGCGGGAACCTCCTACGAGCAGTACTTC
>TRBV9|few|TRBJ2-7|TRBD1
CASSVVGTEAYEQYF
TGTGCCAGCAGCGTAGTGGGGACAGAAGCCTACGAGCAGTACTTC
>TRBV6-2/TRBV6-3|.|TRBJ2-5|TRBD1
CASSPGQGKETQYF
TGTGCCAGCAGCCCCGGACAGGGGAAAGAGACCCAGTACTTC
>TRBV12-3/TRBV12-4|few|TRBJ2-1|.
CASSLADRGTFSYNEQFF
TGTGCCAGCAGTTTAGCCGATCGGGGGACATTTTCCTACAATGAGCAGTTCTTC